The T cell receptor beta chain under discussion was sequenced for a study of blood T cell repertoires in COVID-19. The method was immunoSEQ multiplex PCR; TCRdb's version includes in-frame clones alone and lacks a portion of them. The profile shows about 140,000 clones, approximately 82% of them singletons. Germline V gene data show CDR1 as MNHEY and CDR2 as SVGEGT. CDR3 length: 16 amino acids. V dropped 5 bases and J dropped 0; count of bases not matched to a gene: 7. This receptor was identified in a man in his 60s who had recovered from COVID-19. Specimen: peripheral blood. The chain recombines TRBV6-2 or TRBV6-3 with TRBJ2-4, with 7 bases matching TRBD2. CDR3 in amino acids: CASSHWRGIAKNIQYF. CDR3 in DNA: TGTGCCAGCAGTCATTGGCGGGGGATAGCCAAAAACATTCAGTACTTC.